These 22 T cell receptor beta chains were sequenced from one sample in a study of cytomegalovirus exposure and HLA in healthy donors. It was with 60 Vbeta and 13 Jbeta primers that the PCR ran. Profiling relied on immunoSEQ multiplex PCR, and the TCRdb table lists in-frame clones only, not all of them. Altogether some 54,000 clones are present, about three quarters being singletons, with the ten largest covering nearly 3%. Sequencing was carried out using PBMCs. Source of these receptors: a man in his late teens or twenties in good health and CMV-seronegative.

This sequence joins TRBV29-1 and TRBJ1-2, with D uncertain. Germline V gene sequence: CDR1 SQVTM, CDR2 ANQGSEA. The CDR3 has 12 residues. The CDR3 here is CSCRVADYGYTF. As DNA, the CDR3 is TGCAGTTGCCGTGTCGCAGACTATGGCTACACCTTC.

The V call is TRBV15, the J call TRBJ1-1, with TRBD1 as a possible D gene (6 bases). Trimming shortened V by 4 bases and J by 4 bases, and 13 bases separated the two germline ends. Germline V gene data show CDR1 as LNHNV and CDR2 as YYDKDF (reference sequence). The CDR3 extends over 14 amino acids. The CDR3 loop is CATSTTRGSTEAFF. Here the CDR3 DNA reads TGTGCCACCAGCACAACAAGGGGGAGCACTGAAGCTTTCTTT. The variable domain in full, with the rest retrieved from reference TRBV15 and TRBJ1-1, is DAMVIQNPRYQVTQFGKPVTLSCSQTLNHNVMYWYQQKSSQAPKLLFHYYDKDFNNEADTPDNFQSRRPNTSFCFLDIRSPGLGDTAMYLCATSTTRGSTEAFFGQGTRLTVV.

The chain combines TRBV4-1 with TRBJ2-7; possible D gene TRBD1, 6 bases. The CDR3 has 15 amino acids. V was shortened by 1 base and J by 5 bases, with 15 bases between the two germline ends. Germline V gene lookup returns CDR1 MGHRA and CDR2 YSYEKL. CDR3: CASSQVRTVDHEQYF. CDR3 nucleotides: TGCGCCAGCAGCCAAGTTCGGACAGTCGACCACGAGCAGTACTTC.

This clone was picked up a small number of times. The chain combines TRBV7-9 with TRBJ2-2; 11 bases line up with TRBD2. J lost 6 bases, V lost 4 bases, and 1 base had no gene match. The germline CDR1 and CDR2 sequences are SEHNR and FQNEAQ (reference sequence). The CDR3 is made up of 14 amino acids. CDR3 residues: CASSSGLAAGELFF. CDR3 coding DNA: TGTGCCAGCAGCTCGGGACTAGCGGCCGGGGAGCTGTTTTTT.

This clone occurred a few times. This rearrangement joins TRBV4-3 to TRBJ2-4; TRBD2 matches 8 bases. The junction had 13 bases not matched to a gene; V was cut back by 4 bases and J by 5 bases. This CDR3 comprises 17 residues. Per the germline V gene, CDR1 is LGHNA and CDR2 is YSLEER. The CDR3 sequence: CASSPMGSGSTENIQYF. CDR3 DNA: TGCGCCAGCAGCCCGATGGGCAGCGGGAGCACCGAAAACATTCAGTACTTC.

V gene TRBV2 combines with J gene TRBJ2-5; D is unclear. The CDR3 sequence is 10 residues long. With 11 bases removed from V and 4 bases from J, the gap between germline ends came to 8 bases. In germline, CDR1 is SNHLY, CDR2 FYNNEI. CDR3 nucleotide sequence: TGTGCCTCCCGAGGAGAGACCCAGTACTTC. Its protein product is CASRGETQYF.

J is TRBJ2-1 and V is TRBV6-5; 8 positions match TRBD1. The CDR3 contains 13 residues. Per the germline V gene, CDR1 is MNHEY and CDR2 is SVGAGI. J gave up 10 bases and V 0 bases, and 2 bases lay outside the gene matches. CDR3 loop: CASSYSDRVEQFF. CDR3 nucleotides: TGTGCCAGCAGTTACTCGGACAGGGTAGAGCAGTTCTTC.

The chain employs TRBV9 and TRBJ2-3; TRBD2 matches 9 bases. The CDR3 loop spans 16 amino acids. Germline V gene sequence: CDR1 SGDLS, CDR2 YYNGEE. Trimming removed 4 bases from V and 1 base from J; junction bases left unmatched: 7. The CDR3 DNA reads as TGTGCCAGCAGCCCACTTAGGACTAGCGGCACAGATACGCAGTATTTT. Translation: CASSPLRTSGTDTQYF.

J is TRBJ1-4 and V is TRBV14, with TRBD1 identical over 9 bases. The CDR3 has 15 residues. Germline assignment: CDR1 SGHDN and CDR2 FVKESK. The V and J ends lost 6 bases and 7 bases, in that order; junction bases with no gene match: 9. CDR3 DNA sequence: TGTGCCAGCAGTCTTACAGGGGGCGCCGGTGAAAAACTGTTTTTT. Its translation: CASSLTGGAGEKLFF. Full variable domain (missing parts from reference TRBV14 and TRBJ1-4): EAGVTQFPSHSVIEKGQTVTLRCDPISGHDNLYWYRRVMGKEIKFLLHFVKESKQDESGMPNNRFLAERTGGTYSTLKVQPAELEDSGVYFCASSLTGGAGEKLFFGSGTQLSVL.

The rearrangement joins TRBV4-3 to TRBJ1-2; D gene uncertain. The V and J ends lost 1 base and 3 bases respectively, with 12 bases between them. Germline V gene data show CDR1 as LGHNA and CDR2 as YSLEER. The CDR3 runs to 15 residues. CDR3 loop: CASSQVGGSYYGYTF. CDR3 coding DNA: TGCGCCAGCAGCCAAGTGGGAGGCTCCTACTATGGCTACACCTTC.

This chain links TRBV18 with TRBJ2-7; 7 bases map to TRBD1. Germline V gene data show CDR1 as KGHSH and CDR2 as LQKENI. The CDR3 sequence is 15 residues long. V was clipped by 3 bases and J by 3 bases; unmatched bases: 8. DNA for the CDR3: TGTGCCAGCTCACCCGGGACAGTTAAGGGCTACGAGCAGTACTTC. Its protein product is CASSPGTVKGYEQYF.

This rearrangement joins TRBV5-1 to TRBJ1-6, with 7 bases lining up with TRBD1. Germline CDR1 SGHRS, CDR2 YFSETQ. The ends lost 1 base at V and 10 bases at J; junction bases unmatched: 5. The CDR3 loop spans 14 amino acids. This CDR3 is CASSLYQGGSPLHF. In DNA form, the CDR3 reads TGCGCCAGCAGCTTGTATCAGGGGGGATCACCCCTCCACTTT.

This chain uses TRBV29-1 with TRBJ2-3; the D gene is possibly TRBD1 (6 bases). The CDR3 is made up of 14 amino acids. CDR1 and CDR2 from the germline V gene are SQVTM and ANQGSEA. Trimming took 2 bases from V and 2 from J, leaving 11 bases between them. The CDR3 protein is CSVETDSITDTQYF. The CDR3 bases are TGCAGCGTTGAAACGGACAGCATCACAGATACGCAGTATTTT.

This chain connects TRBV7-9 to TRBJ1-4, with 9 bases aligning to TRBD1. The CDR3 contains 15 residues. CDR1 is SEHNR, CDR2 FQNEAQ, per germline (reference sequence). With V trimmed by 4 bases and J by 4 bases, 4 bases remained unmatched. The CDR3 bases are TGTGCCAGCAGCTCCTGGACAGGGGATAATGAAAAACTGTTTTTT. Protein sequence: CASSSWTGDNEKLFF.

The chain is built from TRBV5-4 and TRBJ2-5, with D maybe TRBD1 (6 bases). CDR3 size: 13 residues. V lost 3 bases, J lost 0 bases, and 6 bases lay in between. From germline, CDR1 is SGHNT and CDR2 YYREEE (reference sequence). For the CDR3, the DNA is TGTGCCAGCAGCTGGGACAACCAAGAGACCCAGTACTTC. Protein product: CASSWDNQETQYF. Filled out from reference TRBV5-4 and TRBJ2-5, the complete variable domain reads ETGVTQSPTHLIKTRGQQVTLRCSSQSGHNTVSWYQQALGQGPQFIFQYYREEENGRGNFPPRFSGLQFPNYSSELNVNALELDDSALYLCASSWDNQETQYFGPGTRLLVL.

This clone was counted only a few times. This chain uses TRBV7-2 with TRBJ1-1; a weak D match, TRBD1 (5 bases). CDR1 is SGHTA, CDR2 FQGNSA, per germline. V lost 2 bases and J lost 0, with 10 bases in between. CDR3 length: 15 amino acids. CDR3 nucleotides: TGTGCCAGCAGCTTACGGGGGACGATGAACACTGAAGCTTTCTTT. Its protein product is CASSLRGTMNTEAFF.

The J gene is TRBJ1-5, the V gene TRBV29-1; no clear D gene. Germline V gene lookup returns CDR1 SQVTM and CDR2 ANQGSEA. V was pared by 6 bases and J by 4 bases, with 16 bases between. The length of the CDR3 is 14 residues. The CDR3 here is CSVASGDPNQPQHF. The DNA of the CDR3 is TGCAGCGTAGCCTCGGGAGACCCTAATCAGCCCCAGCATTTT.

The rearrangement uses TRBV5-1 and TRBJ1-5; TRBD1 agrees at 7 bases. V lost 0 bases, J lost 6 bases, and 6 bases stayed unmatched. Germline CDR1 SGHRS, CDR2 YFSETQ. The CDR3 runs to 15 residues. The CDR3 bases are TGCGCCAGCAGCTTGGAGGGACAGAGAGGTCAGCCCCAGCATTTT. The encoded protein is CASSLEGQRGQPQHF.

This clone occurred a few times. The chain is built from TRBV5-4 and TRBJ1-1, with D possibly being TRBD1 (5 bases). From germline, CDR1 is SGHNT and CDR2 YYREEE (reference sequence). The CDR3 has 15 residues. V was pared by 1 base and J by 0 bases, with 10 bases between. CDR3 sequence reads: CASSLSQGMNTEAFF. The DNA of the CDR3 is TGTGCCAGCAGCTTGAGTCAGGGTATGAACACTGAAGCTTTCTTT.

V usage is TRBV18 and J usage is TRBJ1-2; D is perhaps TRBD1 (6 bases). The CDR3 extends over 19 amino acids. CDR1 is KGHSH, CDR2 LQKENI, per germline. The ends were cut back, 3 bases at V and 0 bases at J, with 23 bases in the middle. The CDR3: CASSPLFGQGQLANYGYTF. Written as DNA, the CDR3 is TGTGCCAGCTCACCCCTATTTGGACAAGGACAGTTGGCTAACTATGGCTACACCTTC. The variable domain in full, with the rest retrieved from reference TRBV18 and TRBJ1-2, is NAGVMQNPRHLVRRRGQEARLRCSPMKGHSHVYWYRQLPEEGLKFMVYLQKENIIDESGMPKERFSAEFPKEGPSILRIQQVVRGDSAAYFCASSPLFGQGQLANYGYTFGSGTRLTVV.

The chain recombines TRBV13 with TRBJ2-3, with a weak D call TRBD2 (6 bases). The CDR3 totals 13 residues. Germline V lookup: CDR1 PRHDT, CDR2 FYEKMQ (reference sequence). V lost 5 bases and J 7 bases, leaving 13 bases between the germline ends. The DNA of the CDR3 is TGTGCCAGCAGCGTCGGGAGCCCAAATACGCAGTATTTT. As protein: CASSVGSPNTQYF.

The gene calls are TRBV6-6 and TRBJ1-5; 7 bases map to TRBD1. The CDR3 spans 13 residues. V gave up 4 bases and J gave up 11 bases; unmatched junction bases: 8. Germline lookup yields CDR1 MNHNY and CDR2 SVGAGI (reference sequence). CDR3 residues: CASSFRQGWTQHF. Here the CDR3 DNA reads TGTGCCAGCAGTTTCCGACAGGGCTGGACCCAGCATTTT.